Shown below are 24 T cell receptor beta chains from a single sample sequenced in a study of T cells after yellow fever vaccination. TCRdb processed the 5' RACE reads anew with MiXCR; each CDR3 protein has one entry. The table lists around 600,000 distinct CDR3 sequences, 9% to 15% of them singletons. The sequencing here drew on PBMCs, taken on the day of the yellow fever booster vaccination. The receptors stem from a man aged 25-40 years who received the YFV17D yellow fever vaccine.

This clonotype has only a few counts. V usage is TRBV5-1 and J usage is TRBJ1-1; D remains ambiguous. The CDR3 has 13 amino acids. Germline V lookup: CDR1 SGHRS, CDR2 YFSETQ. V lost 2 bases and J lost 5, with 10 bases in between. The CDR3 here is CASSFQARTEAFF. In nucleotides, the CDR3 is TGCGCCAGCAGCTTCCAAGCCCGGACTGAAGCTTTCTTT.

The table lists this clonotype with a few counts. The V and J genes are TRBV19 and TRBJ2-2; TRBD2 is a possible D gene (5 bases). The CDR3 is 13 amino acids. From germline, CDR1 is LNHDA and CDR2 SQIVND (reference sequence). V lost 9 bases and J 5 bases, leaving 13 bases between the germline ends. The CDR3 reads CASKHTGTGELFF. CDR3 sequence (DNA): TGTGCCAGCAAACATACGGGAACCGGGGAGCTGTTTTTT. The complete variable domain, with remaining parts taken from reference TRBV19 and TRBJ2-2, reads DGGITQSPKYLFRKEGQNVTLSCEQNLNHDAMYWYRQDPGQGLRLIYYSQIVNDFQKGDIAEGYSVSREKKESFPLTVTSAQKNPTAFYLCASKHTGTGELFFGEGSRLTVL.

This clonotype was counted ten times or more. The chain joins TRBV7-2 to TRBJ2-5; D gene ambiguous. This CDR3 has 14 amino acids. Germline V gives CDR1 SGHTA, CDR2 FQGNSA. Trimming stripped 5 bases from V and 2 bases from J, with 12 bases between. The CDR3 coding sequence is TGTGCCAGCAGCCCCCGTGGGGTGCAAGAGACCCAGTACTTC. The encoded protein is CASSPRGVQETQYF. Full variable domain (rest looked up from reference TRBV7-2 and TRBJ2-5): GAGVSQSPSNKVTEKGKDVELRCDPISGHTALYWYRQSLGQGLEFLIYFQGNSAPDKSGLPSDRFSAERTGGSVSTLTIQRTQQEDSAVYLCASSPRGVQETQYFGPGTRLLVL.

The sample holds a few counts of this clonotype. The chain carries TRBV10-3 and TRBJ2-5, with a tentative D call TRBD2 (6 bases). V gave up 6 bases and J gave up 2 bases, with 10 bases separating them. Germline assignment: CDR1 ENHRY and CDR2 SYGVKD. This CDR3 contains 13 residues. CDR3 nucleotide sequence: TGTGCCATCAGCGAGGGAGGACAAGAGACCCAGTACTTC. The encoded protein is CAISEGGQETQYF.

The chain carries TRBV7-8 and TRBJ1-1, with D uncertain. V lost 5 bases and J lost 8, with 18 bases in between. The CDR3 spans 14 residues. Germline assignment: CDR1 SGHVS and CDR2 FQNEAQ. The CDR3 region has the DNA TGTGCCAGCAGCCCACACCAGTACAGACCAGAAGCTTTCTTT. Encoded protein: CASSPHQYRPEAFF.

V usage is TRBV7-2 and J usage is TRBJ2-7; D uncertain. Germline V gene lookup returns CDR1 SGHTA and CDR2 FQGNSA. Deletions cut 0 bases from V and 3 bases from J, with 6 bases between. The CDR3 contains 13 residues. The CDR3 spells CASSLAANYEQYF. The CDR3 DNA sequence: TGTGCCAGCAGCTTAGCGGCTAACTACGAGCAGTACTTC.

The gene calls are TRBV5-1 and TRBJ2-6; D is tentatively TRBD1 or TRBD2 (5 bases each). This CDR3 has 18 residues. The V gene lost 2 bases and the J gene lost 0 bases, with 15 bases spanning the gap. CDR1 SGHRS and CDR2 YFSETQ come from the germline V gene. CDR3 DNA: TGCGCCAGCAGCTTAGAGGGGCGAATCCTCTCTGGGGCCAACGTCCTGACTTTC. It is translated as CASSLEGRILSGANVLTF.

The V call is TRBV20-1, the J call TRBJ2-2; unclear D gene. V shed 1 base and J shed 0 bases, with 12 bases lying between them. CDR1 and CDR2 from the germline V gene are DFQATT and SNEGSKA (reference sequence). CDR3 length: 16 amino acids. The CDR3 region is CSARGVRTANTGELFF. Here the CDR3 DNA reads TGCAGTGCTAGAGGGGTCCGGACGGCGAACACCGGGGAGCTGTTTTTT.

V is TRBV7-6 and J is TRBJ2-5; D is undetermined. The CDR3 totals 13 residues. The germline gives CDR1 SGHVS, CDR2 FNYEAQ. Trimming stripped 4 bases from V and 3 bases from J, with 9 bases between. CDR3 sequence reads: CASSSFHKETQYF. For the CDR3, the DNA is TGTGCCAGCAGCTCTTTTCATAAAGAGACCCAGTACTTC.

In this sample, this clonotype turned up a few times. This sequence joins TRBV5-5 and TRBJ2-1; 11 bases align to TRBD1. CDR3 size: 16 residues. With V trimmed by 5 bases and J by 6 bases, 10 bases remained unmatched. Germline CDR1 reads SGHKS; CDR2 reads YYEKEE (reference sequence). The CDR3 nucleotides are TGTGCCAGCAGTTTAATGGGGACAGGGGGTTCCAATGAGCAGTTCTTC. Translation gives CASSLMGTGGSNEQFF.

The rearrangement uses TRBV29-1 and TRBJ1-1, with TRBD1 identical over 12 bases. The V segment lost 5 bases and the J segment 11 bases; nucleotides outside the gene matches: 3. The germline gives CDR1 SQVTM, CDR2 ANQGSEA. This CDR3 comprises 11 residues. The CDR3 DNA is TGCAGCGTTCCGGGACAGGGGGCCGCTTTCTTT. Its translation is CSVPGQGAAFF.

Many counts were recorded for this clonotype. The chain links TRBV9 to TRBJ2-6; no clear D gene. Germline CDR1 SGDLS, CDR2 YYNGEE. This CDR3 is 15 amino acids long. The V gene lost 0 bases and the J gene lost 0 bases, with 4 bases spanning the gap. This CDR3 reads CASSVVGSGANVLTF. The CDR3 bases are TGTGCCAGCAGCGTAGTGGGCTCTGGGGCCAACGTCCTGACTTTC.

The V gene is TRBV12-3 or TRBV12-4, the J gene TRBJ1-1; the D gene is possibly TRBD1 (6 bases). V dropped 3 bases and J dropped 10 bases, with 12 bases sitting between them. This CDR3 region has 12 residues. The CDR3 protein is CASSFNRVVAFF. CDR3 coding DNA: TGTGCCAGCAGTTTCAACAGGGTAGTAGCTTTCTTT.

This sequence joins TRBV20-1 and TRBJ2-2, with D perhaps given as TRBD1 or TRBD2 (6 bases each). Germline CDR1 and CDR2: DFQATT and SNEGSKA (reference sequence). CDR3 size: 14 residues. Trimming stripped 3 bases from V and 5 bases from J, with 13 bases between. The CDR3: CSASGGTITGELFF. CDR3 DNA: TGCAGTGCTAGTGGGGGGACAATAACCGGGGAGCTGTTTTTT.

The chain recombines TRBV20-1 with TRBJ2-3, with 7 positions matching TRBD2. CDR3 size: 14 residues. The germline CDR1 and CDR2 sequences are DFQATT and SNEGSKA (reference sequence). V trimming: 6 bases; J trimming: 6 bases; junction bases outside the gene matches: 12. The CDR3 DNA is TGCAGTGCACCACCGGGACTACCAGGGGATACGCAGTATTTT. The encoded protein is CSAPPGLPGDTQYF.

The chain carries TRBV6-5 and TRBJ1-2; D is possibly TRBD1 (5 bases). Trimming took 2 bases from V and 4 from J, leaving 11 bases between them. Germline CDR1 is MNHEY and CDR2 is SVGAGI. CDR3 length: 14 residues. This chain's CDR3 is CASSYDSAFYGYTF. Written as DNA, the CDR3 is TGTGCCAGCAGTTACGACAGCGCATTCTATGGCTACACCTTC.

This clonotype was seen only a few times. CDR3 DNA sequence: TGTGCCAGCAGTTATTTGGGACTAGCGGCAAACAATGAGCAGTTCTTC. It is translated as CASSYLGLAANNEQFF. The chain couples TRBV6-5 to TRBJ2-1, with 11 bases fitting TRBD2. The CDR3 has 16 amino acids. Germline V lookup: CDR1 MNHEY, CDR2 SVGAGI. V was pared by 3 bases and J by 5 bases, with 6 bases of the junction left unmatched.

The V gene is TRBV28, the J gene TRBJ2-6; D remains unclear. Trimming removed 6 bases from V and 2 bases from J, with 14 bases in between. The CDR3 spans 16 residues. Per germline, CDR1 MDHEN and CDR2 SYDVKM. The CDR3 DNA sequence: TGTGCCAGCAGCAACACCCCCCCGGCTGGGGCCAACGTCCTGACTTTC. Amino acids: CASSNTPPAGANVLTF.

For the CDR3, the DNA is TGTGCCAGCAGCTCCCGGGAGAAAAGCGCCGGGGAGCTGTTTTTT. It is translated as CASSSREKSAGELFF. V gene TRBV7-2 combines with J gene TRBJ2-2; possible D gene TRBD2, 6 bases. This CDR3 spans 15 amino acids. The V and J ends lost 4 bases and 6 bases respectively, with 15 bases between them. Germline-derived CDR1 and CDR2 are SGHTA and FQGNSA.

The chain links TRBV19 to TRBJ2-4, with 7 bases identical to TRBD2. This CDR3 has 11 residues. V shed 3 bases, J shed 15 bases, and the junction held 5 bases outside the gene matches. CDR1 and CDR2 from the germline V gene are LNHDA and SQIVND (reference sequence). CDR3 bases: TGTGCCAGTAGTATTGGGAGGGCCGTGTACTTC. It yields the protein CASSIGRAVYF.

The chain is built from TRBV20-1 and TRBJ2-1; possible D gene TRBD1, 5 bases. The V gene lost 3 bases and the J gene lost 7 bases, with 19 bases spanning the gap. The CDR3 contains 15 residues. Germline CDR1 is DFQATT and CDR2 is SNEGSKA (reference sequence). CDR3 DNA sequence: TGCAGTGCTAGGTCCGAGGCAGGGTGGTGGAATGAGCAGTTCTTC. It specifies CSARSEAGWWNEQFF.

The CDR3 spells CASRRTTGAGDTGELFF. The CDR3 DNA sequence: TGTGCCAGCAGGCGAACAACAGGGGCCGGGGACACCGGGGAGCTGTTTTTT. J is TRBJ2-2 and V is TRBV6-1, with TRBD1 matching 7 bases. The CDR3 has 17 residues. From germline, CDR1 is MNHNS and CDR2 SASEGT. J gave up 3 bases and V 6 bases, and 13 bases lay outside the gene matches.

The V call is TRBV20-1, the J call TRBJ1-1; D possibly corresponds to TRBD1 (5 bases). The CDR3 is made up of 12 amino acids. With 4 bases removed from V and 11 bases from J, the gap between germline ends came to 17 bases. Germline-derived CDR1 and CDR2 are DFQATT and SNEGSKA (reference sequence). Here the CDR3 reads CSAKDTTPAAFF. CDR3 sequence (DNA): TGCAGTGCTAAGGACACCACCCCTGCGGCTTTCTTT.

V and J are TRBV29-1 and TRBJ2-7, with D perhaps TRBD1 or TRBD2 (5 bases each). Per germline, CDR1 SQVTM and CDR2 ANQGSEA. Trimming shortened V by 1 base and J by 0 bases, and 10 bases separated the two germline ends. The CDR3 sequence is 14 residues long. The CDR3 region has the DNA TGCAGCGTTGAAGGGGGACGGAGCTCCTACGAGCAGTACTTC. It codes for CSVEGGRSSYEQYF.